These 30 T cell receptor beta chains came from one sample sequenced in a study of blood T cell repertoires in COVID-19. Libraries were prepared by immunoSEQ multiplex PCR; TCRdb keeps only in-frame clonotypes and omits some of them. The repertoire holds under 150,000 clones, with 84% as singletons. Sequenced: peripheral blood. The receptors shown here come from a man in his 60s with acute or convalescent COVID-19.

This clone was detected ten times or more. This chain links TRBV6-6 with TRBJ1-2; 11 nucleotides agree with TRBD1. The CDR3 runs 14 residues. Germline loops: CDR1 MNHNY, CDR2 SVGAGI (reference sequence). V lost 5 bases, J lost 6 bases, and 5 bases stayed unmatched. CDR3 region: CASSTGTGGNGYTF. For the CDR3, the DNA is TGTGCCAGCAGTACCGGGACAGGGGGGAATGGCTACACCTTC.

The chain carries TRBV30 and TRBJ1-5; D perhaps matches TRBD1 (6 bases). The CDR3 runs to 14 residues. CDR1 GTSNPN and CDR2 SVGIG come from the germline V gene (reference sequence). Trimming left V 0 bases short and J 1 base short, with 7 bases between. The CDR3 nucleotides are TGTGCCTGGAGTGTAGACAGGAGCAATCAGCCCCAGCATTTT. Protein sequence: CAWSVDRSNQPQHF.

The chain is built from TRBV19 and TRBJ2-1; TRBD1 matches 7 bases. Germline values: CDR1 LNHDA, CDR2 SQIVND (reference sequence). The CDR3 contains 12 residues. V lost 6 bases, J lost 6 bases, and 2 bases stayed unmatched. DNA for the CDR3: TGTGCCAGTAGAAGGACAGGCAATGAGCAGTTCTTC. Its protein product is CASRRTGNEQFF.

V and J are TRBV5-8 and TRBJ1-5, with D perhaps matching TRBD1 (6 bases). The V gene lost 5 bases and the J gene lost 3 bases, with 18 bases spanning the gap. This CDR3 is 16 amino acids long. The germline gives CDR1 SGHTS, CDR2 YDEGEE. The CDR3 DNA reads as TGTGCCAGCAGTTACGAACCGACAGGCCTCAATCAGCCCCAGCATTTT. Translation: CASSYEPTGLNQPQHF.

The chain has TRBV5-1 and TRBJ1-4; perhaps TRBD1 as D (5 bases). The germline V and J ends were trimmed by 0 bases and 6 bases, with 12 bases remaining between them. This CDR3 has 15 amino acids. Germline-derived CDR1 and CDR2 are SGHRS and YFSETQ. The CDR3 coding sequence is TGCGCCAGCAGCTTGGTGGCAGGGTCCGATGAAAAACTGTTTTTT. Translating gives CASSLVAGSDEKLFF.

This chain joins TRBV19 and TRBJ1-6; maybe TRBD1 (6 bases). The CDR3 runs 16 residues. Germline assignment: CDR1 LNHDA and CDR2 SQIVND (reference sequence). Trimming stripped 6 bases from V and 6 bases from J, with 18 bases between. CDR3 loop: CASSRGGGGANSPLHF. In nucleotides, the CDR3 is TGTGCCAGTAGCCGGGGAGGGGGGGGTGCTAATTCACCCCTCCACTTT.

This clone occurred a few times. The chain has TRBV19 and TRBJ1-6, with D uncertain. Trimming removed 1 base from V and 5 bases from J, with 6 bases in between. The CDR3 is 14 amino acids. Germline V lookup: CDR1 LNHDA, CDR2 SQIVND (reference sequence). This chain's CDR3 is CASSIAGNNSPLHF. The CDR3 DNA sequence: TGTGCCAGTAGTATAGCCGGGAATAATTCACCCCTCCACTTT.

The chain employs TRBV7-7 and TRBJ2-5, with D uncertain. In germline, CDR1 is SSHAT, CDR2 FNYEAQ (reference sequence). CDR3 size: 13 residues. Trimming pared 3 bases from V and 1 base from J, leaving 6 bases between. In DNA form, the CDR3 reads TGTGCCAGCAGCTTGGCAGTCCAAGAGACCCAGTACTTC. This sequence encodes CASSLAVQETQYF.

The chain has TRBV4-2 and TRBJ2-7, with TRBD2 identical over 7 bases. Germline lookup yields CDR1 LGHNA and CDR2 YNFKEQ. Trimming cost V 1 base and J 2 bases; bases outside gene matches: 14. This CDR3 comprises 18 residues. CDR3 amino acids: CASSQGVSSGELTYEQYF. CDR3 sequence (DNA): TGTGCCAGCAGCCAAGGAGTGTCCAGCGGGGAACTAACCTACGAGCAGTACTTC.

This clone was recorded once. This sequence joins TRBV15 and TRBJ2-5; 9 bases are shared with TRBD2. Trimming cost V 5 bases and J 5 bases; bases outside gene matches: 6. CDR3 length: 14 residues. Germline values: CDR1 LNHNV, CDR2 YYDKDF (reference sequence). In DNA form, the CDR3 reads TGTGCCACCAGCTCGGCGGGAGGGCGGGAGACCCAGTACTTC. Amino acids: CATSSAGGRETQYF.

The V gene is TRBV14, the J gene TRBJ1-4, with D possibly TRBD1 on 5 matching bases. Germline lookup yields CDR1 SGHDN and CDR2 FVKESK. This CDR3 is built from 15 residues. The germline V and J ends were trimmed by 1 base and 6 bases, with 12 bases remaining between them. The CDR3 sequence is CASSQVRGVDEKLFF. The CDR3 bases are TGTGCCAGCAGCCAAGTAAGGGGTGTTGATGAAAAACTGTTTTTT. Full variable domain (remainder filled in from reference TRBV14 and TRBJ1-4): EAGVTQFPSHSVIEKGQTVTLRCDPISGHDNLYWYRRVMGKEIKFLLHFVKESKQDESGMPNNRFLAERTGGTYSTLKVQPAELEDSGVYFCASSQVRGVDEKLFFGSGTQLSVL.

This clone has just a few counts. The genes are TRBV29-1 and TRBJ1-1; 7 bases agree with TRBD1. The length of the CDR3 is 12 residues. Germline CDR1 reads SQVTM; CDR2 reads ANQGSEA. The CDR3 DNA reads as TGCAGGGCGGACAGGCAGAACACTGAAGCTTTCTTT. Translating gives CRADRQNTEAFF. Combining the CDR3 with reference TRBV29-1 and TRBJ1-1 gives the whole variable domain SAVISQKPSRDICQRGTSLTIQCQVDSQVTMMFWYRQQPGQSLTLIATANQGSEATYESGFVIDKFPISRPNLTFSTLTVSNMSPEDSSIYLCRADRQNTEAFFGQGTRLTVV.

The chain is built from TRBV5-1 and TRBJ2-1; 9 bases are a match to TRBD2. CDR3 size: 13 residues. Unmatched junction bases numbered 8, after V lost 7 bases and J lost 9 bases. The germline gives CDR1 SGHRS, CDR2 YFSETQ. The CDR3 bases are TGCGCCAGCGAAGCGGGAGGAAGAGGTGAGCAGTTCTTC. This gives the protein CASEAGGRGEQFF. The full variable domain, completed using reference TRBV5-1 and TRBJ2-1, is KAGVTQTPRYLIKTRGQQVTLSCSPISGHRSVSWYQQTPGQGLQFLFEYFSETQRNKGNFPGRFSGRQFSNSRSEMNVSTLELGDSALYLCASEAGGRGEQFFGPGTRLTVL.

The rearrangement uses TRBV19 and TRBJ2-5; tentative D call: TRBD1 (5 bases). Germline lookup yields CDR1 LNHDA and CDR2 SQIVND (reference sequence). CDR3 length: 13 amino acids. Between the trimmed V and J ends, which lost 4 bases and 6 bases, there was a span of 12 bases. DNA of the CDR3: TGTGCCAGTAGTACCCAAGGGGTCCAGACCCAGTACTTC. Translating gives CASSTQGVQTQYF.

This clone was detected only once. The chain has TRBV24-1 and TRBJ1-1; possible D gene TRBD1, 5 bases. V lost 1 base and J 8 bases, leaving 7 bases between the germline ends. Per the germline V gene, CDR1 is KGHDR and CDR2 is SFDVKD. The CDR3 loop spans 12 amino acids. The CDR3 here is CATSDFGGEAFF. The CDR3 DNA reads TGTGCCACCAGTGATTTTGGGGGGGAAGCTTTCTTT.

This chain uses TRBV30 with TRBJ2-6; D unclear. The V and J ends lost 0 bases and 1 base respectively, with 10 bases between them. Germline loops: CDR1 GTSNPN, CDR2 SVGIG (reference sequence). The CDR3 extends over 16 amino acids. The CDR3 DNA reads TGTGCCTGGAGTGTGGTCCGGTCTTCTGGGGCCAACGTCCTGACTTTC. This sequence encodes CAWSVVRSSGANVLTF.

CDR3: CASSPRSGEGFQPQHF. The DNA for the CDR3 is TGCGCCAGCAGCCCTCGGTCCGGGGAGGGCTTCCAGCCCCAGCATTTT. The gene calls are TRBV4-1 and TRBJ1-5; D gene ambiguous. The CDR3 has 16 residues. V lost 4 bases to trimming and J lost 7 bases, with 20 bases between them. Germline loops: CDR1 MGHRA, CDR2 YSYEKL.

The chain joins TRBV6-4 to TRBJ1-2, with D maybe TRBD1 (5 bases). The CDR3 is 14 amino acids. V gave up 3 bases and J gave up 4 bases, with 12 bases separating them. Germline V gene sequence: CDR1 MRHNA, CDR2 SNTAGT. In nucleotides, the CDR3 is TGTGCCAGCAGTGAGCACGGGGGGTCCTATGGCTACACCTTC. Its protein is CASSEHGGSYGYTF.

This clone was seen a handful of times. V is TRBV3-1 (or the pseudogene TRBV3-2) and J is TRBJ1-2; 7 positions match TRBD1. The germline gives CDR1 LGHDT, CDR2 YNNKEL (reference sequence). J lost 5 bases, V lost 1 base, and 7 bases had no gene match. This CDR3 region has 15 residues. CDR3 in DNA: TGTGCCAGCAGCCAAGTAAGCAGGGGGGCTTATGGCTACACCTTC. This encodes CASSQVSRGAYGYTF.

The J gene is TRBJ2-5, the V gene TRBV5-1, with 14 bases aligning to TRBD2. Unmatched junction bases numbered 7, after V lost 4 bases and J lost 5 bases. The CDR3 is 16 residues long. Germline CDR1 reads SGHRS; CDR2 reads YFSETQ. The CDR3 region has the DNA TGCGCCAGCAGCGACGGACTAGCGGGAGGTGTGGAGACCCAGTACTTC. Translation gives CASSDGLAGGVETQYF.

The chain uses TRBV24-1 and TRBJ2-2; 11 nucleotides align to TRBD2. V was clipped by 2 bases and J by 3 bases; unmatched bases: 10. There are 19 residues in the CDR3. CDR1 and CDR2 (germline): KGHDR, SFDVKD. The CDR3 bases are TGTGCCACCAGTGATTCTGGGACTAGCGGAAATTGGGACACCGGGGAGCTGTTTTTT. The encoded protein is CATSDSGTSGNWDTGELFF.

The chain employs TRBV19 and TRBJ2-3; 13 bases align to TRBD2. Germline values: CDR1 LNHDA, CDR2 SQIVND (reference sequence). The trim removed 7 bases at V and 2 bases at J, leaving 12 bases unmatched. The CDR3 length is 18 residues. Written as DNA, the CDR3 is TGTGCCAGTACACGAGGACTAGCGGGAGCCTCTTACACAGATACGCAGTATTTT. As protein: CASTRGLAGASYTDTQYF.

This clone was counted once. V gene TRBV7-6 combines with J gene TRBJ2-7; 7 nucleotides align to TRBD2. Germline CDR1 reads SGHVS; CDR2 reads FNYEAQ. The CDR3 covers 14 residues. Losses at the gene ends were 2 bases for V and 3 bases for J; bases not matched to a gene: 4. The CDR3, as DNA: TGTGCCAGCAGCTTAAGCGGGAACAGCTACGAGCAGTACTTC. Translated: CASSLSGNSYEQYF.

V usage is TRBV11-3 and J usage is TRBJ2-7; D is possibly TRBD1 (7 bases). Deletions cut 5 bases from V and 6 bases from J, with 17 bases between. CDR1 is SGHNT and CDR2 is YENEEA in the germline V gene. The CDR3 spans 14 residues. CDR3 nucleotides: TGTGCCAGCAGCCAGGTAACAGGGGAGGCCGAGCAGTACTTC. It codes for CASSQVTGEAEQYF. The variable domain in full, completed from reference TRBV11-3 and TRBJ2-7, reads EAGVVQSPRYKIIEKKQPVAFWCNPISGHNTLYWYLQNLGQGPELLIRYENEEAVDDSQLPKDRFSAERLKGVDSTLKIQPAELGDSAVYLCASSQVTGEAEQYFGPGTRLTVT.

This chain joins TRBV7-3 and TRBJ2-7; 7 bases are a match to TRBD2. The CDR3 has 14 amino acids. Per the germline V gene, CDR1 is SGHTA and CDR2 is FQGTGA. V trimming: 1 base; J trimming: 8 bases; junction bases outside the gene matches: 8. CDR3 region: CASSLSSRGEKQYF. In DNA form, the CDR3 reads TGTGCCAGCAGCTTAAGTTCACGGGGGGAAAAGCAGTACTTC.

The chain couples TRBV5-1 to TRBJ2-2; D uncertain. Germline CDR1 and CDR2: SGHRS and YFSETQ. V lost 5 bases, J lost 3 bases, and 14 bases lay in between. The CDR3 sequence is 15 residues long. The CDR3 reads CASSEDNFYTGELFF. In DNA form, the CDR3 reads TGCGCCAGCAGTGAGGATAATTTTTACACCGGGGAGCTGTTTTTT.

The CDR3 region is CASSFTGTGELFF. DNA of the CDR3: TGTGCCAGCAGCTTCACTGGCACCGGGGAGCTGTTTTTT. The chain has TRBV11-2 and TRBJ2-2; D gene unclear. The germline CDR1 and CDR2 sequences are SGHAT and FQNNGV. Trimming took 3 bases from V and 4 from J, leaving 6 bases between them. The CDR3 is made up of 13 amino acids.

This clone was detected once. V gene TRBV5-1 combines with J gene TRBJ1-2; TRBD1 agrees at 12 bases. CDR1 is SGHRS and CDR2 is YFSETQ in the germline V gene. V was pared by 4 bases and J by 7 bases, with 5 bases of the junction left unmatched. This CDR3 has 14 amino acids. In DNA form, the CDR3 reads TGCGCCAGCAGCCCGGGACAGGGGGCAAGTGGCTACACCTTC. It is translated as CASSPGQGASGYTF. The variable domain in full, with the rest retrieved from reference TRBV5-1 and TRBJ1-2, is KAGVTQTPRYLIKTRGQQVTLSCSPISGHRSVSWYQQTPGQGLQFLFEYFSETQRNKGNFPGRFSGRQFSNSRSEMNVSTLELGDSALYLCASSPGQGASGYTFGSGTRLTVV.

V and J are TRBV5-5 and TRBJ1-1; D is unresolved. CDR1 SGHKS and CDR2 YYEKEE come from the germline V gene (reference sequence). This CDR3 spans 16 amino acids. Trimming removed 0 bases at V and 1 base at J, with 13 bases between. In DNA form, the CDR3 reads TGTGCCAGCAGCTTGGTGCCTCTTTCAGGGAACACTGAAGCTTTCTTT. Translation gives CASSLVPLSGNTEAFF.

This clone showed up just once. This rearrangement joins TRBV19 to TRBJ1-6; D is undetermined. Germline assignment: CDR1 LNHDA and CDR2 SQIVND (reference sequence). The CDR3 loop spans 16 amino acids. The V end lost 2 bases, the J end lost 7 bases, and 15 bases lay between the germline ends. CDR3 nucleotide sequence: TGTGCCAGTAGTATAAGGCCCAGGCAGCAGAATTCACCCCTCCACTTT. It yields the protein CASSIRPRQQNSPLHF.